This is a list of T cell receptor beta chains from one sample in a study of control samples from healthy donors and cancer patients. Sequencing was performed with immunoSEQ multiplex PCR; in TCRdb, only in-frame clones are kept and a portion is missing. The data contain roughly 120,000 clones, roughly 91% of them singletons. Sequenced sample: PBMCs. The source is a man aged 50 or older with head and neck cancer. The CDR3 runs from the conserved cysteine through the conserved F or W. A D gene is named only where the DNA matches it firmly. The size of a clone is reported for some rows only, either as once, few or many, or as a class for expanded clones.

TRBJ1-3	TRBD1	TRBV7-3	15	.	TGTGCCAGCAGCCAGACAGGGGGCTTCGGAAACACCATATATTTT	CASSQTGGFGNTIYF
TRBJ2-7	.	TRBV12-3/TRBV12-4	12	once	TGTGCCAGCAGTCAGGGTCCGTACGAGCAGTACTTC	CASSQGPYEQYF
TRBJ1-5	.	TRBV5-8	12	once	TGTGCCAGCAGGCGTAAGAGTCAGCCCCAGCATTTT	CASRRKSQPQHF
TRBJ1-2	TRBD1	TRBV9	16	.	TGTGCCAGCAGCGTGTCCCGACAGGGCCTGGGCTATGGCTACACCTTC	CASSVSRQGLGYGYTF
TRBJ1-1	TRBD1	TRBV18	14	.	TGTGCCAGCTCAGCGGACAGGGAGGTCACTGAAGCTTTCTTT	CASSADREVTEAFF
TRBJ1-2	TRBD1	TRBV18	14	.	TGTGCCAGCTCACCAGGGGACAGTTACTATGGCTACACCTTC	CASSPGDSYYGYTF
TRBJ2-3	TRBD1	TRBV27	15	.	TGTGCCAGCAGGACGGGACAGGGGGTAACAGATACGCAGTATTTT	CASRTGQGVTDTQYF
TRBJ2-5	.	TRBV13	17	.	TGTGCCAGCAGCTTAGGAGGTAGTGGGGACCGCTCGAGGACCCAGTACTTC	CASSLGGSGDRSRTQYF
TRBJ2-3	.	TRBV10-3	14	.	TGTGCCATCAGTTCTAGCGCCAAGACAGATACGCAGTATTTT	CAISSSAKTDTQYF
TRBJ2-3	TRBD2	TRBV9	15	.	TGTGCCAGCAGCGACCGGGGGGGTCGGGGAGATACGCAGTATTTT	CASSDRGGRGDTQYF
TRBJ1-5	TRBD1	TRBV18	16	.	TGTGCCAGCTCACCACCTGAGACAGGGGTCGGTCAGCCCCAGCATTTT	CASSPPETGVGQPQHF
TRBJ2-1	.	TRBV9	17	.	TGTGCCAGCAGCGTAGGGGGTTGGGACTTTGCCTACAATGAGCAGTTCTTC	CASSVGGWDFAYNEQFF
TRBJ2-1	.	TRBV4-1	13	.	TGCGCCAGCAGCCAAGCGGCGGGCTATGAGCAGTTCTTC	CASSQAAGYEQFF
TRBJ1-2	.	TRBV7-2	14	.	TGTGCCAGCAGCTTGAGACGGACCAACTATGGCTACACCTTC	CASSLRRTNYGYTF
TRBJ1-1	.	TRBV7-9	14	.	TGTGCCAGCAATCCCCCCCATCGGAACACTGAAGCTTTCTTT	CASNPPHRNTEAFF
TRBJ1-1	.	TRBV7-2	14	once	TGTGCCAGCAGCTTCCCAGGGATGAACACTGAAGCTTTCTTT	CASSFPGMNTEAFF
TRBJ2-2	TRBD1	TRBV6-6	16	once	TGTGCCAGCAGTTACGGACAGGGGGCGAACACCGGGGAGCTGTTTTTT	CASSYGQGANTGELFF
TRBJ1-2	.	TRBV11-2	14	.	TGTGCCAGCAGCCCGGAGTGGGGGAACTATGGCTACACCTTC	CASSPEWGNYGYTF
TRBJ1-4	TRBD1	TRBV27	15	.	TGTGCCAGCAGGGCAGGGGGGGGGCAACAAGAAAAACTGTTTTTT	CASRAGGGQQEKLFF
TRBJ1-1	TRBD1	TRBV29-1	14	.	TGCAGCGCCCGAGACAGGGGCATGAACACTGAAGCTTTCTTT	CSARDRGMNTEAFF
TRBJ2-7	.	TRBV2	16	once	TGTGCCAGCAGTGAAGGGGGGTGGACAGTCAGCTACGAGCAGTACTTC	CASSEGGWTVSYEQYF
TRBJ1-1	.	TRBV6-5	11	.	TGTGCCGGCGGCTACGACAGGGAAGCTTTCTTT	CAGGYDREAFF
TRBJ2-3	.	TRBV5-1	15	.	TGCGCCAGCAGCTTGAGCAGTTATAGCACAGATACGCAGTATTTT	CASSLSSYSTDTQYF
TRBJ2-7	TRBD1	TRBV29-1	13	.	TGCAGCGTCCTGGGACAGGGAACGGATGAGCAGTACTTC	CSVLGQGTDEQYF
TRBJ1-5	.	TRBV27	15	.	TGTGCCAGCAGTTTCACAGGGAGGGGTAATGAGCCCCAGCATTTT	CASSFTGRGNEPQHF
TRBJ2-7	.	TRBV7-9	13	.	TGTGCCAGCAGCTCTCTAGCAACCCACGAGCAGTACTTC	CASSSLATHEQYF
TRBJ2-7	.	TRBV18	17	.	TGTGCCAGCTCACCTTACGGGAAGGGGGTAGGATCCTACGAGCAGTACTTC	CASSPYGKGVGSYEQYF
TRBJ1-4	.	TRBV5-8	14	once	TGTGCCAGCAGCATAACAGGGCGTAATGAAAAACTGTTTTTT	CASSITGRNEKLFF
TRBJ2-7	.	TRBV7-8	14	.	TGTGCCAGCAGCGGACAACCGAGCTCCTACGAGCAGTACTTC	CASSGQPSSYEQYF
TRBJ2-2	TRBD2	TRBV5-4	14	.	TGTGCCAGCAGCCCCCTCGGGGGGAGCGGGGAGCTGTTTTTT	CASSPLGGSGELFF
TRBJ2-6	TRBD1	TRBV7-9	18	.	TGTGCCAGCAGCTTATCCGGGACAGGCAACTCTGGGGCCAACGTCCTGACTTTC	CASSLSGTGNSGANVLTF
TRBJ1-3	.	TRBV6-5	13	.	TGTGCCAGCAGTTACGACCGAGGAAACACCATATATTTT	CASSYDRGNTIYF
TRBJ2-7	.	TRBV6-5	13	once	TGTGCCAGCAGTCGGCAGCGGGCCTACGAGCAGTACTTC	CASSRQRAYEQYF
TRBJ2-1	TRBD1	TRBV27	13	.	TGTGCCAGCTCAGGGGGCTCCTACAATGAGCAGTTCTTC	CASSGGSYNEQFF
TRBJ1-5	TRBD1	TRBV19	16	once	TGTGCCAGTAGTATCGGTGGGACAGGGGGCGATCAGCCCCAGCATTTT	CASSIGGTGGDQPQHF
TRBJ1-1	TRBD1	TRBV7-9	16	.	TGTGCCAGCAGCTGGGGGGACAGGGAGTTCAACACTGAAGCTTTCTTT	CASSWGDREFNTEAFF
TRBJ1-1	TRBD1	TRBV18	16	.	TGTGCCAGCTCACCGCCGGCCAACAGGGGGAACACTGAAGCTTTCTTT	CASSPPANRGNTEAFF
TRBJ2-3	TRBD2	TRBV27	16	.	TGTGCCAGCAGTCGAAAAGGGCGGGGGGGCACAGATACGCAGTATTTT	CASSRKGRGGTDTQYF
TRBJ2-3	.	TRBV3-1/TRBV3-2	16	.	TGTGCCAGCAGCCAAGAGACCCAGGCGGGCTCAGATACGCAGTATTTT	CASSQETQAGSDTQYF
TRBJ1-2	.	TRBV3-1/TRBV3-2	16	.	TGTGCCAGCAGCCAAGGGAGGGGCCTAGATGGCTATGGCTACACCTTC	CASSQGRGLDGYGYTF
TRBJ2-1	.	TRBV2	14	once	TGTGCCAGCAAGGGGAGGGGACATGGGAATGAGCAGTTCTTC	CASKGRGHGNEQFF
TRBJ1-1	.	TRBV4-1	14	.	TGCGCCAGCAGACTCAGGGAGATGAACACTGAAGCTTTCTTT	CASRLREMNTEAFF
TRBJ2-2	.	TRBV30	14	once	TGTGCCCGGGGCGCTATCCTGAACACCGGGGAGCTGTTTTTT	CARGAILNTGELFF
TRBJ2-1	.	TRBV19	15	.	TGTGCCAGTAGCCCCCGTCGGAGAATGGAGGAGGAGCAGTTCTTC	CASSPRRRMEEEQFF
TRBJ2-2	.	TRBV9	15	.	TGTGCCAGCAGCGGCGGTAGTCGTAACACCGGGGAGCTGTTTTTT	CASSGGSRNTGELFF
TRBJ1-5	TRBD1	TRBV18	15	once	TGTGCCAGCTCTGCCGGACAGGGGCCCCTTCAGCCCCAGCATTTT	CASSAGQGPLQPQHF
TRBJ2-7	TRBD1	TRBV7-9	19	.	TGTGCCAGCAGCTCAAACTATGGGGACAGGGGGGAAGGAACCTACGAGCAGTACTTC	CASSSNYGDRGEGTYEQYF
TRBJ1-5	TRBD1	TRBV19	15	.	TGTGCCAGTAGTGCCCGGGACAGGGGGTATCAGCCCCAGCATTTT	CASSARDRGYQPQHF
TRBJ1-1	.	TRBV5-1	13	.	TGCGCCAGCAGCCCGGACCGAGAACGTGAAGCTTTCTTT	CASSPDREREAFF
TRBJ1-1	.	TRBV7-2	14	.	TGTGCCAGCAGCCATCGGGACGGTAACACTGAAGCTTTCTTT	CASSHRDGNTEAFF
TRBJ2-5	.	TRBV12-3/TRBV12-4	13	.	TGTGCCAGCACCCCGGTTCTGGGGGAGACCCAGTACTTC	CASTPVLGETQYF
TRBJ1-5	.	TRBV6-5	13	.	TGTGCCAGCAGCAGAAGTAGCAATCAGCCCCAGCATTTT	CASSRSSNQPQHF
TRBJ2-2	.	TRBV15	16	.	TGTGCCACCAGCAGAGGTGCAGGGGCAAACACCGGGGAGCTGTTTTTT	CATSRGAGANTGELFF
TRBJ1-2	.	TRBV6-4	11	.	TGTGCCAGCAGGTTAGTGTATGGCTACACCTTC	CASRLVYGYTF
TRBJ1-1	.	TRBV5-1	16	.	TGCGCCAGCTTCCCTTCGCCTGGGGGCCAAGGGACTGAAGCTTTCTTT	CASFPSPGGQGTEAFF
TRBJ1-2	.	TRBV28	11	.	TGTGCCAGCAGCCAGCCTTATGGCTACACCTTC	CASSQPYGYTF
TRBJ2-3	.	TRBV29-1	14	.	TGCAGCGTCCTAATACCTCAGGGTGGAGATACGCAGTATTTT	CSVLIPQGGDTQYF
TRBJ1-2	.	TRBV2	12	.	TGTGCCAGCAGATACAGCGGCTATGGCTACACCTTC	CASRYSGYGYTF
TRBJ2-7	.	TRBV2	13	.	TGTGCCAGCAGTCCCGACAGCTCCTACGAGCAGTACTTC	CASSPDSSYEQYF